The present T cell receptor (beta chain) was sequenced within a study of neurological immune-mediated disorders. This CDR3 is built from 14 residues. V was cut by 2 bases and J by 12 bases, with 17 bases left in between. Germline V gene lookup returns CDR1 SGHVS and CDR2 FQNEAQ. The method for making cDNA was 5'RACE, and it used 10-nucleotide random UMIs. TCRdb ran MiXCR on the 5' RACE reads and lists one entry per CDR3 protein. The data show approximately 59,000 distinct CDR3 sequences, roughly 5.6% seen once. This clonotype showed up many times. This clonotype was obtained from a human donor with multiple sclerosis. The donor label of this sample is uncertain. Sequences were obtained from PBMCs. The chain recombines TRBV7-8 with TRBJ2-1; D gene unclear. The CDR3 reads CASSLQRLPRTQFF. The CDR3 DNA reads TGTGCCAGCAGCTTACAGCGACTTCCCAGGACGCAGTTCTTC.